This T cell receptor (beta chain) was profiled in a study of blood T cells in healthy people across ages. A second roughly 6 to 11 cycle PCR used barcoded and J-beta primers. TCRdb itself ran the 5' RACE reads through MiXCR, one entry per CDR3 protein. The sample holds 650,000 to 700,000 distinct CDR3 sequences, about 51% seen once. V lost 1 base to trimming and J lost 1 base, with 10 bases between them. The germline CDR1 and CDR2 sequences are SEHNR and FQNEAQ (reference sequence). The CDR3 is made up of 15 amino acids. The TCR was taken from a woman older than 75 in good health. The chain links TRBV7-9 to TRBJ1-1; D is perhaps TRBD1 (5 bases). The source material was blood. CDR3 residues: CASSLEGLANTEAFF. The CDR3 DNA sequence: TGTGCCAGCAGCTTAGAGGGACTCGCGAACACTGAAGCTTTCTTT.